The present TCR beta chain was sequenced within a study of OX40 agonist ivuxolimab in advanced cancers. Across the whole study: Patient treatment consisted of intravenous ivuxolimab administration every 2 weeks at 0.01 to 10 mg/kg. Regarding the study as a whole: The authors also found low normalized T-cell clonal expansion in some nonresponders. By week 6 at 0.1 to 3.0 mg/kg, blood CD4+ and CD8+ T cells had expanded clonally. Partly responding patients at 0.1-3.0 mg/kg showed some of the smallest clonal expansion.

This clone occurred a few times. The antigen remains undetermined. Assay used: immunoSEQ multiplex PCR; TCRdb lists only in-frame clones, some missing. The sample contains about 73,000 clones, over 80% of which appear only once. This sequence originates from an adult with an advanced solid tumor such as melanoma, head and neck, liver or kidney cancer. The sequencing used CD4+ or CD8+ T cells sorted from blood, collected in a trial of the OX40 agonist ivuxolimab.

CDR3 coding DNA: TGTGCCAGCAGCTTTCGGGGAAAGGACTACGAGCAGTACTTC. Protein sequence: CASSFRGKDYEQYF. V and J are TRBV5-4 and TRBJ2-7, with D maybe TRBD2 (5 bases). The CDR3 is 14 amino acids. Per the germline V gene, CDR1 is SGHNT and CDR2 is YYREEE (reference sequence). Trimming removed 2 bases from V and 3 bases from J, with 12 bases in between.